These 26 T cell receptor beta chains came from one sample sequenced in a study of OX40 agonist ivuxolimab in advanced cancers. Clones were read by immunoSEQ multiplex PCR, and TCRdb kept only the in-frame ones, dropping some. The table has 65,000 to 85,000 clones, about 90% seen once. Sample: CD4+ or CD8+ T cells sorted from blood, taken in a trial of the OX40 agonist ivuxolimab. The source is an adult with an advanced solid tumor such as melanoma, head and neck, liver or kidney cancer.

V is TRBV18 and J is TRBJ1-4; D is unclear. The V end was cut by 2 bases, the J end by 8 bases, with 6 bases between. CDR3 length equals 12 residues. Per germline, CDR1 KGHSH and CDR2 LQKENI. In DNA form, the CDR3 reads TGTGCCAGCTCACCAGACGCGGAAAAACTGTTTTTT. The encoded protein is CASSPDAEKLFF. Complete variable domain (other parts from reference TRBV18 and TRBJ1-4): NAGVMQNPRHLVRRRGQEARLRCSPMKGHSHVYWYRQLPEEGLKFMVYLQKENIIDESGMPKERFSAEFPKEGPSILRIQQVVRGDSAAYFCASSPDAEKLFFGSGTQLSVL.

This chain connects TRBV2 to TRBJ2-5, with 7 bases identical to TRBD1. Germline loops: CDR1 SNHLY, CDR2 FYNNEI. V trimming: 6 bases; J trimming: 4 bases; junction bases outside the gene matches: 5. The CDR3 contains 13 residues. This CDR3 is CASSRTGRETQYF. The CDR3 nucleotides are TGTGCCAGCAGCAGGACAGGCCGAGAGACCCAGTACTTC.

V usage is TRBV7-9 and J usage is TRBJ1-1, with D hard to call. The CDR3 is made up of 13 amino acids. Germline lookup yields CDR1 SEHNR and CDR2 FQNEAQ (reference sequence). V shed 6 bases and J shed 11 bases, with 19 bases lying between them. The CDR3 DNA sequence: TGTGCCAGCAGTCTAAGGGAGCGCGGGTCGGCTTTCTTT. It codes for CASSLRERGSAFF.

The chain carries TRBV19 and TRBJ2-3; tentatively, D is TRBD1 (6 bases). The CDR3 extends over 14 amino acids. The germline CDR1 and CDR2 sequences are LNHDA and SQIVND (reference sequence). V lost 6 bases and J lost 0, with 10 bases in between. The CDR3 DNA sequence: TGTGCCAGTAGCCCAGGGGCTAGCACAGATACGCAGTATTTT. The encoded protein is CASSPGASTDTQYF.

The CDR3 nucleotides read TGTGCCAGCAGCAAAGGGGCCAGCCAAGAGACCCAGTACTTC. Encoded protein: CASSKGASQETQYF. The gene calls are TRBV21-1 and TRBJ2-5; the table's D gene call, TRBD1, was not cross checked with the DNA. TRBV21-1 is annotated as a pseudogene. CDR3 length: 14 residues.

V usage is TRBV28 and J usage is TRBJ1-5; tentative D call: TRBD1 (6 bases). Between the trimmed V and J ends, which lost 3 bases and 7 bases, there was a span of 16 bases. The V gene's germline CDR1 is MDHEN and CDR2 SYDVKM. This CDR3 is 15 amino acids long. CDR3 protein: CASSFRGTYSQPQHF. CDR3 in DNA: TGTGCCAGCAGTTTCCGCGGGACATACAGCCAGCCCCAGCATTTT.

The V gene is TRBV27, the J gene TRBJ2-6; D remains unclear. V lost 1 base and J lost 0, with 4 bases in between. Germline values: CDR1 MNHEY, CDR2 SMNVEV (reference sequence). There are 15 residues in the CDR3. CDR3 in amino acids: CASSLLGSGANVLTF. The CDR3 DNA follows: TGTGCCAGCAGTTTATTGGGCTCTGGGGCCAACGTCCTGACTTTC.

The chain uses TRBV6-1 and TRBJ2-2, with unresolved D. The CDR3 spans 11 residues. V lost 5 bases to trimming and J lost 5 bases, with 3 bases between them. From germline, CDR1 is MNHNS and CDR2 SASEGT. CDR3 amino acids: CASSHTGELFF. For the CDR3, the DNA is TGTGCCAGCAGTCATACCGGGGAGCTGTTTTTT.

The V gene is TRBV25-1, the J gene TRBJ1-1; D is unclear. CDR3 size: 14 residues. Germline V CDR1 and CDR2: MGHDK, SYGVNS. Trimming removed 3 bases at V and 1 base at J, with 9 bases between. The CDR3 DNA follows: TGTGCCAGCAGTGATTTGGCAGAGAACACTGAAGCTTTCTTT. Protein product: CASSDLAENTEAFF.

The gene calls are TRBV7-9 and TRBJ2-7; D is uncertain. Germline loops: CDR1 SEHNR, CDR2 FQNEAQ (reference sequence). This CDR3 comprises 13 residues. V dropped 5 bases and J dropped 7 bases, with 15 bases sitting between them. The CDR3 bases are TGTGCCAGCAGCCCACACGCGGATGGGGAGCAGTACTTC. Translating it yields CASSPHADGEQYF.

The V and J genes are TRBV28 and TRBJ1-5; 7 bases fit TRBD1. With V trimmed by 10 bases and J by 7 bases, 10 bases remained unmatched. The germline V gene encodes CDR1 MDHEN and CDR2 SYDVKM. The CDR3 is 13 residues long. CDR3 sequence reads: CATKTGVRQPQHF. CDR3 bases: TGTGCCACCAAAACAGGGGTAAGGCAGCCCCAGCATTTT.

The V gene is TRBV7-9, the J gene TRBJ1-1; a possible D gene is TRBD1 (5 bases). The CDR3 covers 14 residues. Between the trimmed V and J ends, which lost 3 bases and 2 bases, there was a span of 10 bases. Germline loops: CDR1 SEHNR, CDR2 FQNEAQ (reference sequence). Here the CDR3 reads CASSLVRDNTEAFF. CDR3 bases: TGTGCCAGCAGCTTGGTCAGGGACAACACTGAAGCTTTCTTT.

V is TRBV7-9 and J is TRBJ2-5, with TRBD2 identical over 7 bases. V was clipped by 0 bases and J by 3 bases; unmatched bases: 4. The CDR3 is 15 residues long. Germline V lookup: CDR1 SEHNR, CDR2 FQNEAQ (reference sequence). The CDR3 DNA sequence: TGTGCCAGCAGCTTAGCGCTAAGCGGGGAAGAGACCCAGTACTTC. Translated: CASSLALSGEETQYF.

CDR3 protein: CASRGTSPRGENTDTQYF. CDR3 nucleotides: TGTGCCAGCAGGGGGACTAGTCCGAGGGGGGAAAACACAGATACGCAGTATTTT. The rearrangement links TRBV11-3 to TRBJ2-3; 8 nucleotides agree with TRBD2. The V and J ends lost 6 bases and 2 bases, in that order; junction bases with no gene match: 16. Germline V gives CDR1 SGHNT, CDR2 YENEEA. The CDR3 runs to 18 residues. Full variable domain (missing parts from reference TRBV11-3 and TRBJ2-3): EAGVVQSPRYKIIEKKQPVAFWCNPISGHNTLYWYLQNLGQGPELLIRYENEEAVDDSQLPKDRFSAERLKGVDSTLKIQPAELGDSAVYLCASRGTSPRGENTDTQYFGPGTRLTVL.

V usage is TRBV10-3 and J usage is TRBJ1-5; no reliable D call. The germline V and J ends were trimmed by 0 bases and 4 bases, with 10 bases remaining between them. The germline V gene encodes CDR1 ENHRY and CDR2 SYGVKD. CDR3 length: 15 residues. CDR3 nucleotide sequence: TGTGCCATCAGTGAGTCGCTCAGCGGGAATCAGCCCCAGCATTTT. It is translated as CAISESLSGNQPQHF.

The rearrangement joins TRBV11-2 to TRBJ2-7; tentatively, D is TRBD1 or TRBD2 (5 bases each). The CDR3 has 18 amino acids. Trimming shortened V by 0 bases and J by 0 bases, and 18 bases separated the two germline ends. Per the germline V gene, CDR1 is SGHAT and CDR2 is FQNNGV. CDR3 sequence: CASSLDLGVGEISYEQYF. DNA for the CDR3: TGTGCCAGCAGCTTAGATTTGGGGGTCGGGGAAATCTCCTACGAGCAGTACTTC. The whole variable domain, filled in from reference TRBV11-2 and TRBJ2-7, reads EAGVAQSPRYKIIEKRQSVAFWCNPISGHATLYWYQQILGQGPKLLIQFQNNGVVDDSQLPKDRFSAERLKGVDSTLKIQPAKLEDSAVYLCASSLDLGVGEISYEQYFGPGTRLTVT.

The V call is TRBV4-1, the J call TRBJ1-2, with D uncertain. The ends were cut back, 0 bases at V and 4 bases at J, with 18 bases in the middle. This CDR3 spans 17 amino acids. In germline, CDR1 is MGHRA, CDR2 YSYEKL. The CDR3 is CASSQDMSGVSAYGYTF. The CDR3 DNA follows: TGCGCCAGCAGCCAAGATATGAGTGGGGTCTCCGCCTATGGCTACACCTTC.

The V and J genes are TRBV2 and TRBJ2-1; 10 nucleotides align to TRBD2. Germline CDR1 is SNHLY and CDR2 is FYNNEI. The CDR3 covers 17 residues. Trimming took 5 bases from V and 8 from J; bases not matched to a gene: 15. The CDR3 reads CASSLRPSGSSKDEQFF. The CDR3, as DNA: TGTGCCAGCAGTCTACGCCCTAGCGGGAGTAGTAAGGATGAGCAGTTCTTC.

V is TRBV11-1 and J is TRBJ1-3; no clear D gene. This CDR3 has 14 amino acids. The ends were cut back, 2 bases at V and 2 bases at J, with 7 bases in the middle. The germline gives CDR1 SGHAT, CDR2 FQDESV (reference sequence). The CDR3 DNA follows: TGTGCCAGCAGCTTAACAGATACTGGAAACACCATATATTTT. Translation: CASSLTDTGNTIYF.

The genes are TRBV7-2 and TRBJ2-3, with TRBD2 matching 7 bases. V trimming: 5 bases; J trimming: 4 bases; junction bases outside the gene matches: 12. The CDR3 totals 16 residues. Germline CDR1 SGHTA, CDR2 FQGNSA. The CDR3 reads CASSPLGGIGADTQYF. The CDR3 region has the DNA TGTGCCAGCAGCCCCTTGGGGGGGATCGGCGCAGATACGCAGTATTTT.

The J gene is TRBJ2-7, the V gene TRBV5-1; 7 bases align to TRBD1. Looked up from germline, CDR1 is SGHRS and CDR2 is YFSETQ. The CDR3 runs 12 residues. V was clipped by 4 bases and J by 6 bases; unmatched bases: 4. The CDR3 loop is CASSRQGSEQYF. As DNA, the CDR3 is TGCGCCAGCAGCCGACAGGGAAGCGAGCAGTACTTC.

V usage is TRBV9 and J usage is TRBJ2-7; D is possibly TRBD1 (6 bases). Germline V gene lookup returns CDR1 SGDLS and CDR2 YYNGEE. CDR3 length equals 14 residues. The V gene lost 4 bases and the J gene lost 4 bases, with 15 bases spanning the gap. For the CDR3, the DNA is TGTGCCAGCAGCCCGAGACAGGAGCCTTACGAGCAGTACTTC. Translation: CASSPRQEPYEQYF.

This chain connects TRBV7-3 to TRBJ2-3, with a tentative D call TRBD2 (7 bases). The germline CDR1 and CDR2 sequences are SGHTA and FQGTGA. The CDR3 contains 17 residues. V dropped 5 bases and J dropped 6 bases, with 24 bases sitting between them. CDR3 loop: CASSAHGRGAPLDTQYF. As DNA, the CDR3 is TGTGCCAGCAGCGCCCACGGTCGGGGGGCCCCCTTGGATACGCAGTATTTT.

The chain combines TRBV27 with TRBJ2-6; D may be TRBD2 (6 bases). The germline gives CDR1 MNHEY, CDR2 SMNVEV (reference sequence). The CDR3 has 15 amino acids. V was cut by 5 bases and J by 0 bases, with 8 bases left in between. The CDR3 loop reads CASSRGSSGANVLTF. CDR3 DNA: TGTGCCAGCAGTCGGGGGAGCTCTGGGGCCAACGTCCTGACTTTC. The full variable domain, in which reference TRBV27 and TRBJ2-6 provide the parts outside the CDR3, is EAQVTQNPRYLITVTGKKLTVTCSQNMNHEYMSWYRQDPGLGLRQIYYSMNVEVTDKGDVPEGYKVSRKEKRNFPLILESPSPNQTSLYFCASSRGSSGANVLTFGAGSRLTVL.

The chain couples TRBV7-9 to TRBJ1-4; D might be TRBD1 (6 bases). Trimming cost V 8 bases and J 8 bases, with 18 bases left between them. The CDR3 consists of 14 residues. Looked up from germline, CDR1 is SEHNR and CDR2 is FQNEAQ (reference sequence). DNA for the CDR3: TGTGCCAGCGGGCGCGGGGGCGAAGAAGAAAAACTGTTTTTT. Its protein is CASGRGGEEEKLFF.

This clone was picked up a small number of times. V and J are TRBV28 and TRBJ1-5; possibly TRBD1 for D (6 bases). Germline lookup yields CDR1 MDHEN and CDR2 SYDVKM. V was clipped by 7 bases and J by 6 bases, with 16 bases between them. The CDR3 is made up of 14 amino acids. The CDR3 coding sequence is TGTGCCAGCATGGTCACAGGGAAGTTTCAGCCCCAGCATTTT. Translation gives CASMVTGKFQPQHF.